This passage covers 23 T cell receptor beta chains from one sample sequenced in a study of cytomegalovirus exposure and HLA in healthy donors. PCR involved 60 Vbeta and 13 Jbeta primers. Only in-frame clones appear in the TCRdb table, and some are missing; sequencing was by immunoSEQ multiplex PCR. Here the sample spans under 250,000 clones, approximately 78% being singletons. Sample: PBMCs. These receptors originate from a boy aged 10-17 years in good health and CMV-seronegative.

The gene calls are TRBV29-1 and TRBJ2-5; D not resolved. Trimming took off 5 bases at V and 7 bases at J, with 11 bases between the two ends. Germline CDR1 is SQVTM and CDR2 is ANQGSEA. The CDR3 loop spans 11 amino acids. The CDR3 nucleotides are TGCAGCGTTCCGTTCCTGTGGACCCAGTACTTC. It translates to CSVPFLWTQYF.

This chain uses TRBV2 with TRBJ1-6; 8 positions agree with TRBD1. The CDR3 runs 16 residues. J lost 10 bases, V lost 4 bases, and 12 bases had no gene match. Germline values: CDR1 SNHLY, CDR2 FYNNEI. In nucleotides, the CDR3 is TGTGCCAGCAGTGTAGTAGGGACAGGTTTGGCCTCACCCCTCCACTTT. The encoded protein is CASSVVGTGLASPLHF.

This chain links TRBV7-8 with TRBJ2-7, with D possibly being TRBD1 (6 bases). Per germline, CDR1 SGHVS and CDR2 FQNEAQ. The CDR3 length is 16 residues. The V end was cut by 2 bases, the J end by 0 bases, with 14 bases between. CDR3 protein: CASSLSGTLSSYEQYF. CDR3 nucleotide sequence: TGTGCCAGCAGCTTATCCGGGACACTGAGCTCCTACGAGCAGTACTTC. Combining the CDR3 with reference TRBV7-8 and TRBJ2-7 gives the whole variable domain GAGVSQSPRYKVAKRGQDVALRCDPISGHVSLFWYQQALGQGPEFLTYFQNEAQLDKSGLPSDRFFAERPEGSVSTLKIQRTQQEDSAVYLCASSLSGTLSSYEQYFGPGTRLTVT.

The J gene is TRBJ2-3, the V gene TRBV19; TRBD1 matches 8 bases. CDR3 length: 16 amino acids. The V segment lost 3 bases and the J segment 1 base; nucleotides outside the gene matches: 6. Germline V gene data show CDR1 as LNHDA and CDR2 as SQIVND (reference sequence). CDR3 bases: TGTGCCAGTAGTATGGACCCAGGGGGCCGCACAGATACGCAGTATTTT. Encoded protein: CASSMDPGGRTDTQYF.

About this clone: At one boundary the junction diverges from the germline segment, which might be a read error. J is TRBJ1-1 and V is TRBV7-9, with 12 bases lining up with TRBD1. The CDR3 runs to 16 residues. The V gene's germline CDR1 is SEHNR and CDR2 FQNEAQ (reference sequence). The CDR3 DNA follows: TGTTCCAGCAGCCTGGGACAGGGGGCGGAGAGCACTGAAGCTTTCTTT. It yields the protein CSSSLGQGAESTEAFF.

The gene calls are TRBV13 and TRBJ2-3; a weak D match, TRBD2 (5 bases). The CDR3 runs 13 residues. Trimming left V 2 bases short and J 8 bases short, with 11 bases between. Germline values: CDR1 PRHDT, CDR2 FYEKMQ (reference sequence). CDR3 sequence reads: CASSLPGSITQYF. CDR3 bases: TGTGCCAGCAGCTTACCGGGGTCTATTACGCAGTATTTT.

The CDR3 nucleotides read TGTGCCAGCAGGAGTACAGGGGTAAATGAAAAACTGTTTTTT. Its translation is CASRSTGVNEKLFF. The V gene is TRBV5-4, the J gene TRBJ1-4; 7 nucleotides line up with TRBD1. Germline CDR1 and CDR2: SGHNT and YYREEE (reference sequence). The CDR3 extends over 14 amino acids. Trimming took 5 bases from V and 5 from J; bases not matched to a gene: 6.

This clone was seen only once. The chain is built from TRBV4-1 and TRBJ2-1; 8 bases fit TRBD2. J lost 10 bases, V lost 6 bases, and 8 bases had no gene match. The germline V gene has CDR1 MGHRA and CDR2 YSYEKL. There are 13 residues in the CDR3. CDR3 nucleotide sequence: TGCGCCAGCAGACCAGGACTAGCCCAAGAGCAGTTCTTC. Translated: CASRPGLAQEQFF.

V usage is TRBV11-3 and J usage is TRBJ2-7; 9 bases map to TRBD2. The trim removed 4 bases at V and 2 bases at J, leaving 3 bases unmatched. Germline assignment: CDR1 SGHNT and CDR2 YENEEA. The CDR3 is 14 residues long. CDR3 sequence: CASSSRLAAYEQYF. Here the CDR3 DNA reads TGTGCCAGCAGCTCGCGACTAGCGGCCTACGAGCAGTACTTC.

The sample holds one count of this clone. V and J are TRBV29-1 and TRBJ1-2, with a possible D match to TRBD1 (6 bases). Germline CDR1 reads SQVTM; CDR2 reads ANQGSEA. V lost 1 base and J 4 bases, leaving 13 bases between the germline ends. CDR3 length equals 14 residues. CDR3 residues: CSVEAGTSRYGYTF. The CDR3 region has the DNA TGCAGCGTTGAAGCTGGGACATCTCGCTATGGCTACACCTTC.

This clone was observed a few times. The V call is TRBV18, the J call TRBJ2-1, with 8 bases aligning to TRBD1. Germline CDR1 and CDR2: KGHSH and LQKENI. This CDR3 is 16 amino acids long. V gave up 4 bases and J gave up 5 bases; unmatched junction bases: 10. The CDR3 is CASSRNQGAVDNEQFF. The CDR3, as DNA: TGTGCCAGCTCACGGAACCAGGGGGCGGTGGACAATGAGCAGTTCTTC.

This CDR3 is CASSLSRRSGNSGNTIYF. The CDR3 region has the DNA TGCGCCAGCAGCCTGTCCCGTAGGTCGGGAAACTCTGGAAACACCATATATTTT. The V gene is TRBV4-1, the J gene TRBJ1-3; D is unresolved. The length of the CDR3 is 18 residues. The germline V gene encodes CDR1 MGHRA and CDR2 YSYEKL. V was pared by 4 bases and J by 0 bases, with 19 bases between.

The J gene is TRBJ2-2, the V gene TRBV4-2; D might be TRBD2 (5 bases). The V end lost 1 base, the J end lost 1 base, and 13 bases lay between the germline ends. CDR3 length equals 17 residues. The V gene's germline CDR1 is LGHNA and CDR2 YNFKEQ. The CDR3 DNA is TGTGCCAGCAGCCAAGTCGTCGGAGCGGAGAACACCGGGGAGCTGTTTTTT. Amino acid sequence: CASSQVVGAENTGELFF.

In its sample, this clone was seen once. CDR3 amino acids: CATSRGGGWGDLTDTQYF. In DNA form, the CDR3 reads TGTGCCACCAGCAGAGGGGGGGGGTGGGGGGACCTCACAGATACGCAGTATTTT. The rearrangement uses TRBV15 and TRBJ2-3, with 7 positions matching TRBD2. Trimming removed 1 base from V and 2 bases from J; junction bases left unmatched: 12. The length of the CDR3 is 18 residues. Per germline, CDR1 LNHNV and CDR2 YYDKDF (reference sequence).

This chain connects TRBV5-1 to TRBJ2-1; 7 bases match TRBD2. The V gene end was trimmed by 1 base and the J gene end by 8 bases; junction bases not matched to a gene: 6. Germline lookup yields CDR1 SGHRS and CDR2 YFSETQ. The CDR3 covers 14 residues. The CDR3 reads CASSLRSGDDEQFF. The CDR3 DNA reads TGCGCCAGCAGCTTGAGAAGCGGGGATGATGAGCAGTTCTTC.

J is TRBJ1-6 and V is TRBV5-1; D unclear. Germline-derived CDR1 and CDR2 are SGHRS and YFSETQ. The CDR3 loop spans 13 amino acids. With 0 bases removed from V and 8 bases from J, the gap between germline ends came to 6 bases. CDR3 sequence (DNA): TGCGCCAGCAGCTTGGGCGAACATTCACCCCTCCACTTT. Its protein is CASSLGEHSPLHF.

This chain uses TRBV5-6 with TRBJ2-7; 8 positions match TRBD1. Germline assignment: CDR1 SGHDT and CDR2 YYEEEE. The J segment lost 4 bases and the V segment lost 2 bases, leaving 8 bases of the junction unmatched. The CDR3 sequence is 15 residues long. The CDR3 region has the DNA TGTGCCAGCAGCTTAATCTGGGGACAGGTATACGAGCAGTACTTC. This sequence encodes CASSLIWGQVYEQYF. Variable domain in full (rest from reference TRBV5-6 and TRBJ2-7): DAGVTQSPTHLIKTRGQQVTLRCSPKSGHDTVSWYQQALGQGPQFIFQYYEEEERQRGNFPDRFSGHQFPNYSSELNVNALLLGDSALYLCASSLIWGQVYEQYFGPGTRLTVT.

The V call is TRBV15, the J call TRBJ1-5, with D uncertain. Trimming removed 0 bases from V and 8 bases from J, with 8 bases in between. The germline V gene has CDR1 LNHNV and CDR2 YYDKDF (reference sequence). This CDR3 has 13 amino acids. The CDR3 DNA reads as TGTGCCACCAGCAGAGATCCCCTAGAGCCCCAGCATTTT. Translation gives CATSRDPLEPQHF. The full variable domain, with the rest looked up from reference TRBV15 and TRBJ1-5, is DAMVIQNPRYQVTQFGKPVTLSCSQTLNHNVMYWYQQKSSQAPKLLFHYYDKDFNNEADTPDNFQSRRPNTSFCFLDIRSPGLGDTAMYLCATSRDPLEPQHFGDGTRLSIL.

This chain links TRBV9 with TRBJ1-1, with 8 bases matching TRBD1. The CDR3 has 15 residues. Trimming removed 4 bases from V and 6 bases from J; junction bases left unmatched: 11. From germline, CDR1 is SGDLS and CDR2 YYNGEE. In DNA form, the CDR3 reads TGTGCCAGCAGCTTTTTGGACAGGGTAGGGGCTGAAGCTTTCTTT. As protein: CASSFLDRVGAEAFF.

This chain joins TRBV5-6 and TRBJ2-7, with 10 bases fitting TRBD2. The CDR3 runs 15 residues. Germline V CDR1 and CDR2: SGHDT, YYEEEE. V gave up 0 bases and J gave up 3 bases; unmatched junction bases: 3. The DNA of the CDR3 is TGTGCCAGCAGCTTGGGGACTAGCGGACTCTACGAGCAGTACTTC. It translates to CASSLGTSGLYEQYF.

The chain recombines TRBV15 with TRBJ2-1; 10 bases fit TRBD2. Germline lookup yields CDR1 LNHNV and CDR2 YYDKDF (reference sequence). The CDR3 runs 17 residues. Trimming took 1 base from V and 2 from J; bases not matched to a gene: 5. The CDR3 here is CATSRVPAGGAYNEQFF. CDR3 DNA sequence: TGTGCCACCAGCAGAGTTCCAGCGGGGGGGGCCTACAATGAGCAGTTCTTC.

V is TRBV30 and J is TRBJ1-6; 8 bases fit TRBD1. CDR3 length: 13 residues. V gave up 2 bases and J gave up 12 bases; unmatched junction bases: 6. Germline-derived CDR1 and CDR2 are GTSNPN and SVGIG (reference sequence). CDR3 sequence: CAWSKGTGGPLHF. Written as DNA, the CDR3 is TGTGCCTGGAGTAAAGGGACAGGCGGACCCCTCCACTTT. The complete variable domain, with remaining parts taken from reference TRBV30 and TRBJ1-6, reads SQTIHQWPATLVQPVGSPLSLECTVEGTSNPNLYWYRQAAGRGLQLLFYSVGIGQISSEVPQNLSASRPQDRQFILSSKKLLLSDSGFYLCAWSKGTGGPLHFGNGTRLTVT.

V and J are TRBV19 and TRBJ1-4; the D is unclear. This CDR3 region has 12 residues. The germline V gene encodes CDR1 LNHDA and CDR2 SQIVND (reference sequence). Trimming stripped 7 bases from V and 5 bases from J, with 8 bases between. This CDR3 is CASNKRNEKLFF. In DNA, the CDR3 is TGTGCCAGTAATAAACGGAATGAAAAACTGTTTTTT.